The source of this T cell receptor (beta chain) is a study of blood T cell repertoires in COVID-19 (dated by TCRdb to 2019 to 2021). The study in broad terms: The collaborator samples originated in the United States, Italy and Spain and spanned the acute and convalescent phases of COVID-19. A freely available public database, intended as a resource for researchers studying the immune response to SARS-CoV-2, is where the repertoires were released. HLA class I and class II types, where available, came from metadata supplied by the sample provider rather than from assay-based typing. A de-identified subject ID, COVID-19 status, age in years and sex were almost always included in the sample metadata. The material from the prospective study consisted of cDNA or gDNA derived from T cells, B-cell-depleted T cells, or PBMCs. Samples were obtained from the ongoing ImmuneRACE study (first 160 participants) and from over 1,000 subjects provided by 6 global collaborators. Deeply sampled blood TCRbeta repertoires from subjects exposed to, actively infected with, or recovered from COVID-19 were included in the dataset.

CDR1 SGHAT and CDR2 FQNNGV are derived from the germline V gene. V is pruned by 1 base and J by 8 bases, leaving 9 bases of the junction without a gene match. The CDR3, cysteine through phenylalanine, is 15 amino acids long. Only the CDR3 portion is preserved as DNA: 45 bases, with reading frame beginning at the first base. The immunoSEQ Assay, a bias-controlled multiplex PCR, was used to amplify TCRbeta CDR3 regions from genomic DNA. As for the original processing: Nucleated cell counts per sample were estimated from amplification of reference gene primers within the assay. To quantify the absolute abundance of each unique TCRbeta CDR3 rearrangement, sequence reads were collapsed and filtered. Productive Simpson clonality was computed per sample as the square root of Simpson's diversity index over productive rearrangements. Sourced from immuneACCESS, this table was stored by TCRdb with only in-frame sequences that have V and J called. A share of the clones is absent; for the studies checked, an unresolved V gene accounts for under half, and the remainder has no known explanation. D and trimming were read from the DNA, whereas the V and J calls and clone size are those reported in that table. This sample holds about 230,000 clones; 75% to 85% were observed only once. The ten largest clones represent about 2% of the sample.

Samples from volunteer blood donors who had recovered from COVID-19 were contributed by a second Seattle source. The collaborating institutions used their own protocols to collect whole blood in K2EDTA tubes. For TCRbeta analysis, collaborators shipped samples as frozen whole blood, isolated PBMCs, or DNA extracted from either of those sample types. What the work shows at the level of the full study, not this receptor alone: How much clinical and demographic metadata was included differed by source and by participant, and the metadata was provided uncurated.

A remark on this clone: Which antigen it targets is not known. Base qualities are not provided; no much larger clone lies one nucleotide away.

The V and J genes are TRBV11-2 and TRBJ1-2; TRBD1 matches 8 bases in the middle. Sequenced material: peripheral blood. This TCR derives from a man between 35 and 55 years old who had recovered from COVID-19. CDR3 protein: CASSLARGQGPGYTF. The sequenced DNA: TGTGCCAGCAGCTTAGCCCGCGGACAGGGCCCCGGCTACACCTTC.